In its sample, the clone carrying this T cell receptor beta chain was seen many times. The junction differs from germline at one of its ends, possibly a read error. This sample is part of a study of T cells in Graves' hyperthyroidism and ophthalmopathy. Amplification targeted TCR beta CDR3 regions from RNA transcripts. Using the HTBI primer set, a first-round RT-PCR was run on the TCR CDR3. TCRdb analysed the multiplex PCR reads with MiXCR anew, one entry per CDR3 protein. There are hundreds of thousands of distinct CDR3 sequences in the sample; 15% to 19% occur only once, and roughly 7.7% lies in the top ten. This CDR3 has 13 residues. Patients with uncontrolled infections, other autoimmune diseases, pregnancy or lactation were excluded. Diagnoses used clinical symptoms, serum thyroxine and TRAb, thyroid ultrasound and orbital computed tomography.

The chain recombines TRBV12-3 or TRBV12-4 with TRBJ1-5; D remains unclear. The receptor comes from a woman aged 18 to 35 with Graves' hyperthyroidism. The sequenced material came from blood. CDR3 sequence (DNA): TGTGCCAGCGCGTTAGGGTACCATCAGCCCCGGCATTTT. This sequence encodes CASALGYHQPRHF.